The TCR beta chain described here comes from a study of neurological immune-mediated disorders. Trimming at V came to 5 bases and at J to 0 bases, leaving 3 bases not matched to a gene. The CDR3 totals 15 residues. Germline CDR1 is MNHNY and CDR2 is SVGAGI (reference sequence). This clonotype showed up many times. The authors made cDNA by 5'RACE with 10-nucleotide random UMIs. TCRdb re-analysed the 5' RACE reads in MiXCR, keeping a single row per CDR3 protein. This sample has roughly 50,000 distinct CDR3 sequences; about 15% occur once, and the top ten carry roughly 4.4%. The V gene is TRBV6-6, the J gene TRBJ1-1; 10 bases align to TRBD1. The sample comprised PBMCs. The source of this sequence is a man aged 55-75 years in good health. The CDR3 bases are TGTGCCAGCAGTCCCGGACAGGGGGTGAACACTGAAGCTTTCTTT. Protein product: CASSPGQGVNTEAFF.